Described below is a single TCR beta chain sequence and its context. These data originate in a study of T cell changes during pregnancy in multiple sclerosis. Method: immunoSEQ multiplex PCR; TCRdb's copy keeps in-frame clones and lacks some. The profile shows about 38,000 clones, about 91% of them singletons. CDR1 is MNHEY and CDR2 is SMNVEV in the germline V gene (reference sequence). CDR3 size: 15 residues. With V trimmed by 7 bases and J by 4 bases, 12 bases remained unmatched. The input for sequencing was CD8+ T cells from peripheral blood mononuclear cells, taken after pregnancy. The V call is TRBV27, the J call TRBJ1-2; TRBD1 aligns across 7 bases. This clonotype originated in a female donor with multiple sclerosis, enrolled in a pregnancy study. The CDR3 nucleotides read TGTGCCAGCAAGGGGGCCGGGAAAGGACGCTATGGCTACACCTTC. As protein: CASKGAGKGRYGYTF.